Following are 4 T cell receptor beta chains from one sample sequenced in a study of blood T cells in healthy people across ages. Primers used in a second PCR of roughly 6 to 11 cycles were a sample-barcoded 5' primer and a J-beta primer mix. TCRdb itself ran the 5' RACE reads through MiXCR, one entry per CDR3 protein. The sample has 1.5 million to 2 million distinct CDR3 sequences, about 35% seen once; the top ten hold over 9%. The sequenced material came from blood. All receptors derive from a woman in her twenties or thirties in good health.

V usage is TRBV12-3 or TRBV12-4 and J usage is TRBJ2-1; 8 nucleotides match TRBD1. CDR3 size: 15 residues. With V trimmed by 7 bases and J by 7 bases, 12 bases remained unmatched. The CDR3 protein is CASTRPGTGVNEQFF. CDR3 bases: TGTGCCAGCACCCGACCCGGGACAGGAGTGAATGAGCAGTTCTTC.

The rearrangement links TRBV5-6 to TRBJ2-1; 9 bases fit TRBD2. With 3 bases clipped from V and 9 bases from J, the junction kept 16 bases outside the gene matches. The CDR3 has 17 residues. CDR1 and CDR2 from the germline V gene are SGHDT and YYEEEE. CDR3 sequence (DNA): TGTGCCAGCAGCTCGGTGGGCGCGGGAGGGCCCCGTAGTGAGCAGTTCTTC. This gives the protein CASSSVGAGGPRSEQFF. The variable domain in full, with the rest retrieved from reference TRBV5-6 and TRBJ2-1, is DAGVTQSPTHLIKTRGQQVTLRCSPKSGHDTVSWYQQALGQGPQFIFQYYEEEERQRGNFPDRFSGHQFPNYSSELNVNALLLGDSALYLCASSSVGAGGPRSEQFFGPGTRLTVL.

The chain uses TRBV3-1 and TRBJ2-3, with TRBD2 matching over 7 bases. Germline assignment: CDR1 LGHDT and CDR2 YNNKEL (reference sequence). J was trimmed by 3 bases and V by 1 base; bases with no gene match: 7. The CDR3 is 16 residues long. The chain's CDR3 is CASSQGPSGTTDTQYF. DNA for the CDR3: TGTGCCAGCAGCCAAGGGCCTAGCGGAACAACAGATACGCAGTATTTT.

This clonotype was observed a handful of times. This chain connects TRBV28 to TRBJ1-2; D gene uncertain. Germline values: CDR1 MDHEN, CDR2 SYDVKM. This CDR3 comprises 10 residues. CDR3 nucleotide sequence: TGTGGCCTACAAGGGTATGGCTACACCTTC. It encodes CGLQGYGYTF.